Below are 4 T cell receptor beta chains sequenced from a single sample in a study of T cell repertoires in aging, cancer and after chemotherapy. Peripheral blood genomic DNA, not sorted cells or RNA, was the template. TRB rearrangements spanning V, D and J were amplified using mixed TRB-A/B primers. From the multiplex PCR reads, TCRdb called clonotypes with MiXCR, one entry per CDR3 protein. The sample records around 2,000 distinct CDR3 sequences, roughly 15% being singletons. The sequencing sample was made of blood. All receptors derive from a human donor with a solid tumor.

Concerning this clonotype: This may stem from a read error, because a much larger clone lies one nucleotide away. The rearrangement joins TRBV10-3 to TRBJ1-1; 8 bases map to TRBD1. CDR1 and CDR2 (germline): ENHRY, SYGVKD. CDR3 length equals 14 residues. The CDR3: CSISDGQGATEAFF. Here the CDR3 DNA reads TGTTCCATCAGTGACGGCCAGGGGGCGACTGAAGCTTTCTTT.

Turning to this clonotype: A much larger clone lies one base from this, so it may be a read error. The chain is built from TRBV10-1 and TRBJ1-1; possibly TRBD1 for D (5 bases). The CDR3 totals 15 residues. Looked up from germline, CDR1 is WNHNN and CDR2 is SYGVQD (reference sequence). Trimming removed 10 bases at V and 1 base at J, with 19 bases between. The CDR3 coding sequence is TGCGCCACTACCGGGACGCACCAAAAGAACACTGAAGCTTTCTTT. Translated: CATTGTHQKNTEAFF.

By share, this clonotype counts as medium-sized (0.01 to 0.1%). V usage is TRBV20-1 and J usage is TRBJ2-1; weak D call: TRBD1 (6 bases). CDR3 size: 13 residues. CDR1 DFQATT and CDR2 SNEGSKA come from the germline V gene (reference sequence). V dropped 4 bases and J dropped 3 bases, with 10 bases sitting between them. The CDR3 DNA is TGCAGTGCTAACAGGGACAACTACAATGAGCAGTTCTTC. Translating it yields CSANRDNYNEQFF.

This clonotype showed up just a few times. The chain links TRBV7-2 to TRBJ2-5; no firm D call. Trimming cost V 1 base and J 5 bases, with 8 bases left between them. Germline V gene sequence: CDR1 SGHTA, CDR2 FQGNSA. This CDR3 has 13 amino acids. The CDR3 loop reads CASSLEGVETQYF. The CDR3 DNA is TGTGCCAGCAGCTTAGAGGGTGTGGAGACCCAGTACTTC.